This is a list of T cell receptor beta chains from one sample in a study of OX40 agonist ivuxolimab in advanced cancers. The repertoire was sequenced with immunoSEQ multiplex PCR; TCRdb's copy has only in-frame clones and lacks some. The repertoire holds approximately 70,000 clones, with more than 80% as singletons. Sequenced here: CD4+ or CD8+ T cells sorted from blood, sampled in a trial of the OX40 agonist ivuxolimab. The receptors stem from an adult with an advanced solid tumor such as melanoma, head and neck, liver or kidney cancer. Each CDR3 is given with its conserved first and last residue. Fields, in order: CDR3 length, J gene, clone size, V gene, CDR3 protein. Not every row has a clone size; where given, it reads once, few, many or a size class.

15 | TRBJ2-7 | few | TRBV5-5 | CASSLDWSGPGEQYF
14 | TRBJ1-6 | - | TRBV6-5 | CASSYGGGLSPLHF
16 | TRBJ1-6 | - | TRBV6-1 | CASSEIVARAVSPLHF
15 | TRBJ2-7 | - | TRBV15 | CATSRDDDRGREQYF
16 | TRBJ2-5 | - | TRBV9 | CASSVGRSTLQETQYF
17 | TRBJ2-7 | - | TRBV18 | CASSPLASGGASYEQYF
14 | TRBJ2-7 | - | TRBV6-5 | CASRAGTRFYEQYF
14 | TRBJ2-1 | - | TRBV2 | CASSRSSLASEQFF
15 | TRBJ2-7 | - | TRBV7-9 | CASSLGTGFSNEQYF
17 | TRBJ2-5 | - | TRBV4-1 | CASSQDGLAGGSETQYF
14 | TRBJ2-3 | - | TRBV14 | CASTLLAATDTQYF
14 | TRBJ1-4 | - | TRBV6-1 | CASSELGPGEKLFF
11 | TRBJ1-6 | - | TRBV20-1 | CSAGGISPLHF
16 | TRBJ1-6 | - | TRBV2 | CASNVGGASFSSPLHF
12 | TRBJ2-3 | once | TRBV29-1 | CSVDPSGDGQYF
18 | TRBJ2-3 | - | TRBV7-8 | CASSLETRGPVSVDTQYF
13 | TRBJ1-2 | - | TRBV6-6 | CASSFNRVYGYTF
19 | TRBJ1-3 | - | TRBV19 | CASSIRDRGSIPSGNTIYF
16 | TRBJ2-5 | few | TRBV30 | CAWRTGLAGAQETQYF
13 | TRBJ1-2 | - | TRBV5-1 | CASSMGQGEGYTF
16 | TRBJ2-2 | - | TRBV5-6 | CASRYDRGRNTGELFF
14 | TRBJ1-3 | - | TRBV9 | CASSVVQQGDTIYF
16 | TRBJ1-1 | - | TRBV7-2 | CASSSQGRTRNTEAFF
15 | TRBJ2-7 | - | TRBV19 | CASSKVADGGREQYF
15 | TRBJ2-6 | - | TRBV27 | CASRGTGGGANVLTF
14 | TRBJ1-1 | - | TRBV10-3 | CAISESTAGTEAFF
15 | TRBJ2-1 | - | TRBV10-3 | CAISDGTSGGTEQFF
13 | TRBJ2-5 | - | TRBV15 | CATSRGPRETQYF
15 | TRBJ1-1 | few | TRBV7-8 | CASRTGGEMNTEAFF
13 | TRBJ1-3 | - | TRBV5-1 | CASNSGDGNTIYF
16 | TRBJ1-1 | - | TRBV5-1 | CASTIGTGTMNTEAFF
13 | TRBJ1-1 | - | TRBV6-5 | CASSYWQNTEAFF
13 | TRBJ1-1 | - | TRBV30 | CAWSWGENTEAFF
14 | TRBJ2-2 | - | TRBV7-2 | CASAIQGNTGELFF
16 | TRBJ1-1 | - | TRBV5-4 | CASSLSRGAPDTEAFF
16 | TRBJ2-1 | - | TRBV15 | CATSSFSGETYNEQFF
13 | TRBJ2-7 | - | TRBV6-5 | CASRPGQNYEQYF
12 | TRBJ1-1 | - | TRBV28 | CASSTGPTEAFF
16 | TRBJ2-3 | - | TRBV5-1 | CASSLWGALSTDTQYF
18 | TRBJ2-7 | - | TRBV14 | CASSERTGGRAGSYEQYF
15 | TRBJ2-7 | - | TRBV7-7 | CASSLAEGGAYEQYF
16 | TRBJ2-3 | - | TRBV5-1 | CASRGRGGPGADTQYF
14 | TRBJ2-3 | - | TRBV5-5 | CASSWDRSTDTQYF
13 | TRBJ1-1 | - | TRBV30 | CAWSPGMNTEAFF
15 | TRBJ2-5 | - | TRBV19 | CASSTQGPQEETQYF
15 | TRBJ2-1 | - | TRBV9 | CASSRLAGGLNEQFF
15 | TRBJ2-5 | - | TRBV10-1 | CASSERGQGWETQYF
14 | TRBJ1-2 | - | TRBV5-1 | CASSPISGVDGYTF
16 | TRBJ1-4 | once | TRBV28 | CASSLGVRGLNEKLFF
15 | TRBJ1-6 | - | TRBV7-2 | CASSLGRWLGSPLHF
18 | TRBJ2-1 | - | TRBV4-1 | CASSRDISGGGINNEQFF
14 | TRBJ2-7 | - | TRBV27 | CASSFNVPTYEQYF
14 | TRBJ2-3 | - | TRBV15 | CATSPAGAADTQYF
14 | TRBJ1-4 | - | TRBV5-6 | CASRTGTTNEKLFF
14 | TRBJ2-3 | few | TRBV21-1 | CASSKRQSTDTQYF
17 | TRBJ2-7 | - | TRBV7-9 | CASSTGLAGARTEEQYF
19 | TRBJ2-7 | - | TRBV5-5 | CASSWTSGKKPSLSYEQYF
15 | TRBJ2-5 | - | TRBV18 | CASSPGQGTQETQYF
12 | TRBJ2-7 | - | TRBV30 | CAWSGGTAEQYF